The clone carrying this T cell receptor (beta chain) came up a few times. The antigen is undetermined. The CDR3 sequence is 13 residues long. The V gene's germline CDR1 is ENHRY and CDR2 SYGVKD. Trimming removed 0 bases from V and 3 bases from J, with 6 bases in between. This sample is part of a study of response to subunit inactivated influenza vaccine. Whole-study results and caveats: After each seasonal influenza vaccination, few new T cells are recruited, the authors suggested.

TCRdb called the RT-PCR reads again in MiXCR, with one record for every CDR3 protein. There are roughly 650,000 distinct CDR3 sequences in the sample; approximately 14% occur only once, and around 10% lies in the top ten. The receptor was derived from a man aged 50 to 60 who received an inactivated influenza vaccine. This chain connects TRBV10-3 to TRBJ2-7; D gene unclear. The specimen was PBMCs from blood, collected 11 to 12 days after vaccination. CDR3 DNA sequence: TGTGCCATCAGTGAGTCACAAGACTACGAGCAGTACTTC. It encodes CAISESQDYEQYF.